This T cell receptor beta chain was recorded in a study of metastatic and nonmetastatic thyroid tumors. Across the whole study: Repertoires were compared across blood and tumor or nodule tissue from malignant and benign thyroid patients. The study's findings and limits: Reportedly, malignant thyroid tumors had significantly higher TCR beta diversity than benign nodules, in blood and tumor.

All patients were treatment-naive before thyroid surgery. Germline V gives CDR1 MDHEN, CDR2 SYDVKM. CDR3 length: 18 amino acids. The ends were cut back, 7 bases at V and 7 bases at J, with 31 bases in the middle. TCRdb re-called the PCR reads via MiXCR. The sample lists tens of thousands of clones, approximately 17% occurring once. This clone was picked up a small number of times. Its cognate antigen is unknown. The chain recombines TRBV28 with TRBJ2-5, with D possibly called TRBD1 or TRBD2 (6 bases each). Sequences were obtained from blood. This TCR derives from a female donor with papillary thyroid cancer or a benign thyroid nodule (not recorded which). Some clones in this sample may be carry-over from other donors' samples. CDR3 DNA: TGTGCCAGCATCACTCCCACCGGTACAGGGCCTTTCGGGGGGACCCAGTACTTC. Its translation is CASITPTGTGPFGGTQYF.